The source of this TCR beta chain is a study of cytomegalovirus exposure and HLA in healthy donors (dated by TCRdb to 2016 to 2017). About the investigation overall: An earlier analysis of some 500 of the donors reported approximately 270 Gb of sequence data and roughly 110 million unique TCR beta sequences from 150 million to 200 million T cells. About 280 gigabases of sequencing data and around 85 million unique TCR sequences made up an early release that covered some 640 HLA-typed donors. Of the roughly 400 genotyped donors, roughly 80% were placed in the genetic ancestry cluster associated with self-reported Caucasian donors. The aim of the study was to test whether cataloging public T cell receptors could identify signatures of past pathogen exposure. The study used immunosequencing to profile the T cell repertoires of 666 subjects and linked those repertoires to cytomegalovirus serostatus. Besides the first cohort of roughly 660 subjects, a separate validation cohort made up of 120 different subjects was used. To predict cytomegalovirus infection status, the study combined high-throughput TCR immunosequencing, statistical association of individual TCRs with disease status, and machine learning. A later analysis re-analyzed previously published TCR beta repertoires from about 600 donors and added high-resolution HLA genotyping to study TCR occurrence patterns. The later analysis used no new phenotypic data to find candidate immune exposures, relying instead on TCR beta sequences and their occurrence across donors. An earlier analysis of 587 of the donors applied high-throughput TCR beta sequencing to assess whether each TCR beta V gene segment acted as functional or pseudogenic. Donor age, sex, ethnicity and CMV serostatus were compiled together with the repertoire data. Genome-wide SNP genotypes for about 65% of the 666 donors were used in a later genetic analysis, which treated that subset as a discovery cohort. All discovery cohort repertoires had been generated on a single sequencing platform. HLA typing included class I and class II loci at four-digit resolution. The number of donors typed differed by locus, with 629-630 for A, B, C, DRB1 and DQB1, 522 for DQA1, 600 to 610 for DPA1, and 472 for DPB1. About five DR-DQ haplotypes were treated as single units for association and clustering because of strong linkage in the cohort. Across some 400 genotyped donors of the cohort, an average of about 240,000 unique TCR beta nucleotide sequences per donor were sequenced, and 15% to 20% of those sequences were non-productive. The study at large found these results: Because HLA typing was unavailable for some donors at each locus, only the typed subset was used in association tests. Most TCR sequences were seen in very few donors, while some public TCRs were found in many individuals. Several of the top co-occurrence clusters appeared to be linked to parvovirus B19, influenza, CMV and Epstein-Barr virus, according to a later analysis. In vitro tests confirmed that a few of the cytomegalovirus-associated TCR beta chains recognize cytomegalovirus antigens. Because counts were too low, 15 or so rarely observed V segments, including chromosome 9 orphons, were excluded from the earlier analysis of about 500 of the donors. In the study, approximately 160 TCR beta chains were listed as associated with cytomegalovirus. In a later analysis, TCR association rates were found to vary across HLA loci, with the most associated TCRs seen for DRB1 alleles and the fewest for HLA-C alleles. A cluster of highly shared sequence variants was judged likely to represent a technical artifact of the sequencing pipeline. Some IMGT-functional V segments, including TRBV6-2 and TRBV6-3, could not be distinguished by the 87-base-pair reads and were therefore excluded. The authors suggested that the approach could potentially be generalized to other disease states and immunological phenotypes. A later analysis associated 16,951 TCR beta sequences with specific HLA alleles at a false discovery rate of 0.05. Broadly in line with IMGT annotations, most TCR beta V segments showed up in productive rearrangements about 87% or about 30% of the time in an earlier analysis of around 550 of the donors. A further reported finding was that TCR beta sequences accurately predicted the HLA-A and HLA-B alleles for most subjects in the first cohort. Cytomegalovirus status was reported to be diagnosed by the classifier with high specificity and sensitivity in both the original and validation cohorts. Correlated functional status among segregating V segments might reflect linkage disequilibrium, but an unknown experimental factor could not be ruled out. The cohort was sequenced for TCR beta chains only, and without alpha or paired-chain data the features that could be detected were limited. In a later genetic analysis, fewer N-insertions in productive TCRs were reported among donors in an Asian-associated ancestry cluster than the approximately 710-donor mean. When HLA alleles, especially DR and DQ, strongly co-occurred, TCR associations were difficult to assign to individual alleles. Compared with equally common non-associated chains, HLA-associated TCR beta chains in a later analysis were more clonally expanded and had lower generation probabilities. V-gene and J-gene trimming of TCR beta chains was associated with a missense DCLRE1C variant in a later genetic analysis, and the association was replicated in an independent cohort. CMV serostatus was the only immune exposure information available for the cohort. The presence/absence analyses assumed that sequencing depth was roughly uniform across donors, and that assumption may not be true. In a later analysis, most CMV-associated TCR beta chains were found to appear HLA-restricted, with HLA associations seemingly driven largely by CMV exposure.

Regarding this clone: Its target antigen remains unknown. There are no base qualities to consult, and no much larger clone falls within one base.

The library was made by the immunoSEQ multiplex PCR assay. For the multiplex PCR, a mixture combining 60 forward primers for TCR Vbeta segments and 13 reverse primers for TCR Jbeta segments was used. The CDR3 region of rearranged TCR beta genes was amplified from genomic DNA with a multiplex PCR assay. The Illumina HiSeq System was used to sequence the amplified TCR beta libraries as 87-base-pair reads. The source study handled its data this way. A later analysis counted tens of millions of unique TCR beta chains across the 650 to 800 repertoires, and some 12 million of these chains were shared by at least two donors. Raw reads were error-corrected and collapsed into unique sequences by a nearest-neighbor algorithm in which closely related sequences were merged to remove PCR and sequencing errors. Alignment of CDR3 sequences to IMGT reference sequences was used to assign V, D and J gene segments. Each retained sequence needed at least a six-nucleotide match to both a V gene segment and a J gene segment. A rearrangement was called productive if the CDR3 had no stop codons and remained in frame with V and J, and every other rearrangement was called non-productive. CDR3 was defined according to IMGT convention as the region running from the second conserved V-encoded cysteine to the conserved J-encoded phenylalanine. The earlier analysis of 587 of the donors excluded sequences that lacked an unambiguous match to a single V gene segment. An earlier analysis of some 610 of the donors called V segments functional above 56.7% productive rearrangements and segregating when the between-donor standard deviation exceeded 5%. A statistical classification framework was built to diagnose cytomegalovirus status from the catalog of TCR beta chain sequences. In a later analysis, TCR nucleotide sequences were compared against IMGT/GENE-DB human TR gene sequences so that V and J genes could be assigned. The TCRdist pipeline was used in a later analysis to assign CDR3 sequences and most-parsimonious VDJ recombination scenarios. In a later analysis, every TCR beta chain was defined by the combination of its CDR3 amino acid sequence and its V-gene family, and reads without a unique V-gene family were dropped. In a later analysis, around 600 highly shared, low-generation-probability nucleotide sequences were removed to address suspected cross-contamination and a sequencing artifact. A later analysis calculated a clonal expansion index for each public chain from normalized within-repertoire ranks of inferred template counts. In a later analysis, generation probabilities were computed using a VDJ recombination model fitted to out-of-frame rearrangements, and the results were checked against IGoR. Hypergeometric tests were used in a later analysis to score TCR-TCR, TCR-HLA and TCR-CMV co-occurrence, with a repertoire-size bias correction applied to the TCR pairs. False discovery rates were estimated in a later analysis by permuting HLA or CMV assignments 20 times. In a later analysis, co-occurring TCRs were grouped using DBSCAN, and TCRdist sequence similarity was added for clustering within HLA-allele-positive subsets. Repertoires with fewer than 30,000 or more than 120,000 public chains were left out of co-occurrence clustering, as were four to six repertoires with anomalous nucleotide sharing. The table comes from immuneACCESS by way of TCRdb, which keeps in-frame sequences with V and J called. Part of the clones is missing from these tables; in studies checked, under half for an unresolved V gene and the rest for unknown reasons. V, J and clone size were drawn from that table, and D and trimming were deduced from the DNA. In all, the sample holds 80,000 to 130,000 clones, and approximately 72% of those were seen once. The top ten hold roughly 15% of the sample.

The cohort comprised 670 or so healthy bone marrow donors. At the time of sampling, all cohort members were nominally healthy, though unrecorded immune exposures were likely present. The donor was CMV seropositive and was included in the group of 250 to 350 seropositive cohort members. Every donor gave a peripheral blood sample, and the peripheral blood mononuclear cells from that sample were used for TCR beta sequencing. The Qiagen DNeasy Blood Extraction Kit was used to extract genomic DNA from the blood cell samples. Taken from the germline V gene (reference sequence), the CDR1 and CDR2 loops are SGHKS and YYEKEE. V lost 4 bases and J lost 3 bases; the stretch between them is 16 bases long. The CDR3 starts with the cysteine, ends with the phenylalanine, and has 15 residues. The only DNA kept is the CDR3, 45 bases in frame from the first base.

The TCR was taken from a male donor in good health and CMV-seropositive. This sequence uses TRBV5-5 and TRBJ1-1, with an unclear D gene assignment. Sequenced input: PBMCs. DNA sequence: TGTGCCAGCAGCCTCCGGGGTGGAGGCCACACTGAAGCTTTCTTT. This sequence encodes CASSLRGGGHTEAFF.